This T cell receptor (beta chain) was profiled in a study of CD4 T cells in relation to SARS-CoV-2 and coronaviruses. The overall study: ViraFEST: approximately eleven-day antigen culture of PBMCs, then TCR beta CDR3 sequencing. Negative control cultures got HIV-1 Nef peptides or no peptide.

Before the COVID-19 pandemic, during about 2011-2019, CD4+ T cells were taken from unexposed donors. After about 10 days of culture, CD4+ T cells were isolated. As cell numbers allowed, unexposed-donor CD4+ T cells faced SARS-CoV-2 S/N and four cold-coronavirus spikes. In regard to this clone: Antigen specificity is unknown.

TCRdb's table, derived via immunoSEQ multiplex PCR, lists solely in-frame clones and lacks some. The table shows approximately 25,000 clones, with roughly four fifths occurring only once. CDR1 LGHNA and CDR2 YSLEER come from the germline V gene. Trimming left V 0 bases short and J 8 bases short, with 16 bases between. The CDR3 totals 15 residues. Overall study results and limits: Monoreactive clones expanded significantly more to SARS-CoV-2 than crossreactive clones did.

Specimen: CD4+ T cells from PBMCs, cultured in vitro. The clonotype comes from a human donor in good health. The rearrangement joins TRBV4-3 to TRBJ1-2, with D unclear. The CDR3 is CASSQDLVRAGGYTF. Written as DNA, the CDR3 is TGCGCCAGCAGCCAAGATCTCGTTCGCGCAGGCGGCTACACCTTC.